Listed below are T cell receptor beta chains from one sample, sequenced in a study of regulatory T cells in long-lasting Graves disease. TCRdb ran MiXCR on the multiplex PCR reads and lists one entry per CDR3 protein. The table has hundreds of thousands of distinct CDR3 sequences, roughly 15% seen once. These data were likewise used in another study, on T cells in Graves' hyperthyroidism and ophthalmopathy.

The sample consisted of peripheral blood mononuclear cells (PBMCs), taken at new diagnosis, from a patient treated with antithyroid drugs. The receptors come from a woman in her 30s with Graves disease. The CDR3 runs from the conserved cysteine through the conserved F or W. The D gene is left open where the match is weak. Part of the rows lack a size; the others show once, few, many or a class for expanded clones.

V gene	clone size	J gene	D gene	CDR3 DNA	CDR3 protein
TRBV19	NA	TRBJ2-1	NA	TGTGCCAGTCGCACCTCCGGGGGCAATGAGCAGTTCTTC	CASRTSGGNEQFF
TRBV20-1	few	TRBJ2-5	NA	TGCAGTGCTATCCGGTCTAGCCTCGGGACGCAAGAGACCCAGTACTTC	CSAIRSSLGTQETQYF
TRBV7-2	few	TRBJ1-5	NA	TGTGCCAGCAGCGTAGACGGGGGCAATCAGCCCCAGCATTTT	CASSVDGGNQPQHF
TRBV28	many	TRBJ2-7	TRBD1	TGTGCCAGCAGTTTCCTAAAAGGACAGGGAAAGCAGTACTTC	CASSFLKGQGKQYF
TRBV7-3	few	TRBJ2-2	TRBD2	TGTGCCACCCGGGAGGCGGGCACCGGGGAGCTGTTTTTT	CATREAGTGELFF
TRBV20-1	many	TRBJ2-7	NA	TGCAGTGCTAGCGCTACAGTCACCTACGAGCAGTACTTC	CSASATVTYEQYF
TRBV5-1	NA	TRBJ2-2	NA	TGCGCCAGCAGCTTCACCACCTGGGACAAGCACACGGTCGGGGAGCTGTTTTTT	CASSFTTWDKHTVGELFF
TRBV6-1	few	TRBJ1-1	NA	TGTGCCAGCAGTGGAATGGGGGCGAACACTGAAGCTTTCTTT	CASSGMGANTEAFF
TRBV29-1	NA	TRBJ2-5	NA	TGCAGCGTTGACGAGTTCCTTGGGACCCAGTACTTC	CSVDEFLGTQYF
TRBV5-1	NA	TRBJ1-2	NA	TGCGCCAGCAGCTTGCCAGGGGCTCATGGCTACACCTTC	CASSLPGAHGYTF
TRBV2	many	TRBJ1-4	TRBD1	TGTGCCAGCAGTGAATACAGGGGGGATGAAAAACTGTTTTTT	CASSEYRGDEKLFF
TRBV2	many	TRBJ2-4	NA	TGTGCCAGCACTGCGACAGGATTCAAAAACATTCAGTACTTC	CASTATGFKNIQYF
TRBV20-1	few	TRBJ2-3	NA	TGCAGTGCTAGCCTTCTAGCGATGGAACGGACAGATACGCAGTATTTT	CSASLLAMERTDTQYF
TRBV6-2/TRBV6-3	many	TRBJ2-1	TRBD2	TGTGCCAGCAGTGAAGGTAGCGGGGCTTACAATGAGCAGTTCTTC	CASSEGSGAYNEQFF
TRBV19	NA	TRBJ2-7	TRBD2	TGTGCCAGTATTGACGCGGGAGACCCTTCCTACGAGCAGTACTTC	CASIDAGDPSYEQYF
TRBV30	NA	TRBJ2-7	TRBD1	TGTGCCTGGGGACAGGTCTCCTACGAGCAGTACTTC	CAWGQVSYEQYF
TRBV6-5	few	TRBJ1-5	NA	TGTGCCAGCAGTTACCGGCTGGAAGAGGCCCAGCATTTT	CASSYRLEEAQHF
TRBV11-2	many	TRBJ2-3	TRBD1	TGTGCCAGCAGCGCAAACAGGGGTGGCCCGCGCGATACGCAGTATTTT	CASSANRGGPRDTQYF
TRBV28	NA	TRBJ1-2	NA	TGTGCCAGCAGGACCCCCAGGGGTCGGGAGGGCTACACCTTC	CASRTPRGREGYTF
TRBV7-3	NA	TRBJ2-1	TRBD2	TGTGCCAGCAGCACGGGGGCGGGAGGGGTGCGGTACAATGAGCAGTTCTTC	CASSTGAGGVRYNEQFF
TRBV28	few	TRBJ1-5	NA	TGTGCCAGCAGTTTTCCCGGGGGGATGAGACGCAATCAGCCCCAGCATTTT	CASSFPGGMRRNQPQHF
TRBV27	few	TRBJ1-5	NA	TGTGCCAGCAGGAAGCAGGGACAATATAGCAATCAGCCCCAGCATTTT	CASRKQGQYSNQPQHF
TRBV28	many	TRBJ1-3	TRBD1	TGTGCCAGCAGTTCGGGACAGGGCTCTGGAAACACCATATATTTT	CASSSGQGSGNTIYF
TRBV18	few	TRBJ2-7	NA	TGTGCCAGCTCACCAGACAATCTAGGCGAGCAGTACTTC	CASSPDNLGEQYF
TRBV5-1	NA	TRBJ2-7	NA	TGCGCCAGCAGCCACGGTAGGGGGTACGAGCAGTACTTC	CASSHGRGYEQYF
TRBV20-1	NA	TRBJ2-4	NA	TGCAGTGCTAGCAGTGAGTCGAGAGCCAAAAACATTCAGTACTTC	CSASSESRAKNIQYF
TRBV6-1	NA	TRBJ2-1	TRBD2	TGTGCCACCAAAAGCGGGGCCTACAATGAGCAGTTCTTC	CATKSGAYNEQFF
TRBV28	many	TRBJ1-5	NA	TGTGCCAGCAGTTCCCCGGAAGGCTACAATCAGCCCCAGCATTTT	CASSSPEGYNQPQHF
TRBV4-1	NA	TRBJ2-3	NA	TGCGCCAGCAGCTCGAAACCCGGGGTGGGGACCACAGATACGCAGTATTTT	CASSSKPGVGTTDTQYF
TRBV20-1	NA	TRBJ1-5	NA	TGCAGTGCTAGAGATCCGAGGACGGATACAGGTCAGCCCCAGCATTTT	CSARDPRTDTGQPQHF
TRBV7-3	few	TRBJ2-7	TRBD2	TGTGCCAGCAGCCCCAGGGCCCTAGCGGGAGCGGACGAGCAGTACTTC	CASSPRALAGADEQYF
TRBV20-1	many	TRBJ2-5	TRBD1	TGCAGTGCTAGAGAGGAGGACAGGACGTACGTACAAGAGACCCAGTACTTC	CSAREEDRTYVQETQYF
TRBV12-3/TRBV12-4	few	TRBJ2-7	TRBD2	TGTGCCAGCAGAGGGACTATATACGAGCAGTACTTC	CASRGTIYEQYF